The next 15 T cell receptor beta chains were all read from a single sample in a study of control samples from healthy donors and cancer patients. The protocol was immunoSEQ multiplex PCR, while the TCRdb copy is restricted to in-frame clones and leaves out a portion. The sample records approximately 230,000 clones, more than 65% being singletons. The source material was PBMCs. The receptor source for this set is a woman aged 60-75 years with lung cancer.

This CDR3 reads CASSAQTGQSNEQFF. As DNA, the CDR3 is TGTGCCAGTAGTGCCCAGACAGGACAGAGCAATGAGCAGTTCTTC. This chain joins TRBV19 and TRBJ2-1, with D maybe TRBD1 (6 bases). There are 15 residues in the CDR3. The V gene lost 5 bases and the J gene lost 6 bases, with 17 bases spanning the gap. CDR1 and CDR2 (germline): LNHDA, SQIVND (reference sequence).

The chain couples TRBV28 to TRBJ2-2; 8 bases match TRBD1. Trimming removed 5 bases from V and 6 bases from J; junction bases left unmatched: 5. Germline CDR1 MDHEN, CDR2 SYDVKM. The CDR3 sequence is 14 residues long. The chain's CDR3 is CASSRTGSAGELFF. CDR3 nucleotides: TGTGCCAGCAGTCGGACAGGGTCAGCCGGGGAGCTGTTTTTT.

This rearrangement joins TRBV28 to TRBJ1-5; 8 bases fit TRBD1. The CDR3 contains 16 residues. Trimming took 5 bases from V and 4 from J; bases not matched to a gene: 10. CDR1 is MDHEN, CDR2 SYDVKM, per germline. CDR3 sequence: CASSMGGGQGNQPQHF. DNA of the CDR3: TGTGCCAGCAGTATGGGGGGCGGACAGGGTAATCAGCCCCAGCATTTT.

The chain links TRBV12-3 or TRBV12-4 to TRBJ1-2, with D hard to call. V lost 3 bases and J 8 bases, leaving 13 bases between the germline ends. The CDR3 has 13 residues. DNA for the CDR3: TGTGCCAGCAGTTTCGGGAAGGCGGAGGGCTACACCTTC. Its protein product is CASSFGKAEGYTF.

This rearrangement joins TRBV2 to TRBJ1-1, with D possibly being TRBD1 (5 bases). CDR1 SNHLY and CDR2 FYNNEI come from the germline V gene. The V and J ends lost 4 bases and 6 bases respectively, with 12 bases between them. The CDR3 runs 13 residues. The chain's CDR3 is CASSVQGYSEAFF. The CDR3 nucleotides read TGTGCCAGCAGTGTTCAGGGATACTCTGAAGCTTTCTTT.

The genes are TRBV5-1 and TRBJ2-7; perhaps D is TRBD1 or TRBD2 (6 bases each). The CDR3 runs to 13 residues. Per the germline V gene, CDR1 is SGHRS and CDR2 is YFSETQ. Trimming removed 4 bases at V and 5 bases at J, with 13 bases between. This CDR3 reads CASSPAGGNEQYF. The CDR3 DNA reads TGCGCCAGCAGCCCGGCCGGGGGCAACGAGCAGTACTTC.

CDR3 region: CASSSILTGGRQAFF. CDR3 DNA: TGTGCCAGCAGTTCTATACTAACAGGGGGGAGACAAGCTTTCTTT. J is TRBJ1-1 and V is TRBV28; the match to TRBD1 covers 8 bases. This CDR3 is 15 amino acids long. Losses at the gene ends were 4 bases for V and 9 bases for J; bases not matched to a gene: 13. Germline V gene data show CDR1 as MDHEN and CDR2 as SYDVKM.

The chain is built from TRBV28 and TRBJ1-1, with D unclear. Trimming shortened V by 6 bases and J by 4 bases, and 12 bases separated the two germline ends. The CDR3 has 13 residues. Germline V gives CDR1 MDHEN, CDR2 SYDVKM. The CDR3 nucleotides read TGTGCCAGCAGCCCTGGGTGGTTCACTGAAGCTTTCTTT. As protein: CASSPGWFTEAFF.

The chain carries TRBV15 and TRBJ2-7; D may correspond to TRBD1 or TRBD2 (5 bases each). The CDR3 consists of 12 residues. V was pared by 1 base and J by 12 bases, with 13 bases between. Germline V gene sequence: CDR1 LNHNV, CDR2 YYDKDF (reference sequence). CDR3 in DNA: TGTGCCACCAGCAGAGGGGTCGAGGGGCCGTACTTC. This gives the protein CATSRGVEGPYF. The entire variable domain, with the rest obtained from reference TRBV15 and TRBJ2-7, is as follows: DAMVIQNPRYQVTQFGKPVTLSCSQTLNHNVMYWYQQKSSQAPKLLFHYYDKDFNNEADTPDNFQSRRPNTSFCFLDIRSPGLGDTAMYLCATSRGVEGPYFGPGTRLTVT.

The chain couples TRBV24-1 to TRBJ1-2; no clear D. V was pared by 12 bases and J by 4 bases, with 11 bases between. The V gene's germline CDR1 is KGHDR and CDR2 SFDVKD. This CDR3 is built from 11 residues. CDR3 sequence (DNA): TGTGCCGCCTCCGGAGGCTATGGCTACACCTTC. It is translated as CAASGGYGYTF.

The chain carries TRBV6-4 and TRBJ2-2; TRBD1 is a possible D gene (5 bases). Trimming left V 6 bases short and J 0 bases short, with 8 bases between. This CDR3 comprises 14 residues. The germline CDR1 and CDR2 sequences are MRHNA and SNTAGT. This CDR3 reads CASRGAANTGELFF. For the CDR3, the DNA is TGTGCCAGCAGAGGGGCGGCGAACACCGGGGAGCTGTTTTTT.

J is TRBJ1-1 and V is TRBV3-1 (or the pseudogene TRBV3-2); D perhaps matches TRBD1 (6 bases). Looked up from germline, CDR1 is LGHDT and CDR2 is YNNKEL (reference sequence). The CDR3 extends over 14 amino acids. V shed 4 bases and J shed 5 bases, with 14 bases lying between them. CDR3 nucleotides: TGTGCCAGCAGCCCCGCCGGGGGCACGACTGAAGCTTTCTTT. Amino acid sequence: CASSPAGGTTEAFF.

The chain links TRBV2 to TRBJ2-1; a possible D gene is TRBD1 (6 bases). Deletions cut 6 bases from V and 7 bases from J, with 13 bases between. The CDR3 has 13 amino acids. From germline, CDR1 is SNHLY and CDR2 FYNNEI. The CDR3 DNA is TGTGCCAGCAGAGGCCAACAGGGTAATGAGCAGTTCTTC. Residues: CASRGQQGNEQFF.

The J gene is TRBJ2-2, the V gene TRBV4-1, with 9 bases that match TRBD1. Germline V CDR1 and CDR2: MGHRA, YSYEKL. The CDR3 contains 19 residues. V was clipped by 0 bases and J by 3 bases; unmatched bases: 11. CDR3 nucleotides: TGCGCCAGCAGCCAAGATCGGGACAGGGTATTAGGGGACACCGGGGAGCTGTTTTTT. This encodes CASSQDRDRVLGDTGELFF.

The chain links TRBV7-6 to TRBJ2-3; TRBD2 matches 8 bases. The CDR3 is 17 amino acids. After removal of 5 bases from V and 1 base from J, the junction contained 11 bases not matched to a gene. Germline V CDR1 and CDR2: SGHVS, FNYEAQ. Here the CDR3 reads CASSGSGGAAGTDTQYF. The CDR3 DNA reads TGTGCCAGCAGCGGTTCGGGGGGGGCCGCCGGCACAGATACGCAGTATTTT.